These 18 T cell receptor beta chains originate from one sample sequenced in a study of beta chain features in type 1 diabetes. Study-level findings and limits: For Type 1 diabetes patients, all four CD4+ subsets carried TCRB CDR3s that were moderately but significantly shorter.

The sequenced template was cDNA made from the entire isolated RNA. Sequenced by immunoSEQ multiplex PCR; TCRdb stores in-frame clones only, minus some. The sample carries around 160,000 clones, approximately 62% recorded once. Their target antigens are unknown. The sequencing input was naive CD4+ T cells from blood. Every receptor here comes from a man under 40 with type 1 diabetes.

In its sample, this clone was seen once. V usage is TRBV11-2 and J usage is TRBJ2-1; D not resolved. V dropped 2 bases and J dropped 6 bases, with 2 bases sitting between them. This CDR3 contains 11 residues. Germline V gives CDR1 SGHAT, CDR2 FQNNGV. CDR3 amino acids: CASSLINEQFF. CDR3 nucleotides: TGTGCCAGCAGCTTAATCAATGAGCAGTTCTTC.

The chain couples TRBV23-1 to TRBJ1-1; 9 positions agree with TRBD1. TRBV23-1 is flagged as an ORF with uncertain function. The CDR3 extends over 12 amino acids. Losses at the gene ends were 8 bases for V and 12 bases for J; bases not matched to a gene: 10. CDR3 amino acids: CASGTGTEDSFF. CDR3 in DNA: TGCGCCAGCGGGACAGGGACGGAGGACTCTTTCTTT.

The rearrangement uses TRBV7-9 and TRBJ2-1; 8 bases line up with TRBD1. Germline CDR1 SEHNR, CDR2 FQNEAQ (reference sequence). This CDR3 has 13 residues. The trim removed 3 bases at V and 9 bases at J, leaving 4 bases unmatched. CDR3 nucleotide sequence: TGTGCCAGCAGCTTGACAGGGGTCCGTGAGCAGTTCTTC. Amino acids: CASSLTGVREQFF. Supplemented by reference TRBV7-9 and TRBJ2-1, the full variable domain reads DTGVSQNPRHKITKRGQNVTFRCDPISEHNRLYWYRQTLGQGPEFLTYFQNEAQLEKSRLLSDRFSAERPKGSFSTLEIQRTEQGDSAMYLCASSLTGVREQFFGPGTRLTVL.

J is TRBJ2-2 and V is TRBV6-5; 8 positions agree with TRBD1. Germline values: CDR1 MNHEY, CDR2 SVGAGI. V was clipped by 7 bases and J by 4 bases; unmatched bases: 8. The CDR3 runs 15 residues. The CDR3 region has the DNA TGTGCCAGCATCCCACAGGGGGGAGGCACCGGGGAGCTGTTTTTT. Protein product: CASIPQGGGTGELFF.

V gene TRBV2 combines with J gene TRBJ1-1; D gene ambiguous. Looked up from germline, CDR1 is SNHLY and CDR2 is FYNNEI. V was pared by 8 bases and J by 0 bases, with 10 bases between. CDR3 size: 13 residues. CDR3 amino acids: CASRYLMNTEAFF. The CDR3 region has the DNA TGTGCCAGCCGATACCTCATGAACACTGAAGCTTTCTTT.

CDR3 sequence: CAIGTSSTDTQYF. The CDR3 DNA reads as TGTGCCATTGGGACATCTAGCACAGATACGCAGTATTTT. This chain connects TRBV10-3 to TRBJ2-3, with TRBD1 as a possible D gene (6 bases). Trimming took 9 bases from V and 0 from J, leaving 10 bases between them. The CDR3 extends over 13 amino acids. The germline V gene encodes CDR1 ENHRY and CDR2 SYGVKD.

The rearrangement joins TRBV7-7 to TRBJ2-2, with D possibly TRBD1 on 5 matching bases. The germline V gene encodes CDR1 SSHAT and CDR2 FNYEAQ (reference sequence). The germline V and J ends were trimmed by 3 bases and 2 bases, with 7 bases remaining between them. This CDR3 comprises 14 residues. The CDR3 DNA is TGTGCCAGCAGCTTCAGGGTTAACACCGGGGAGCTGTTTTTT. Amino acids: CASSFRVNTGELFF.

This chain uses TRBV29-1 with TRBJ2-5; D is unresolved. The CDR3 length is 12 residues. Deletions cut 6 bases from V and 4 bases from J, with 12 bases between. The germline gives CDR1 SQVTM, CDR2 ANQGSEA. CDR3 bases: TGCAGCGTCGCCGACTGGTTAGAGACCCAGTACTTC. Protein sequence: CSVADWLETQYF.

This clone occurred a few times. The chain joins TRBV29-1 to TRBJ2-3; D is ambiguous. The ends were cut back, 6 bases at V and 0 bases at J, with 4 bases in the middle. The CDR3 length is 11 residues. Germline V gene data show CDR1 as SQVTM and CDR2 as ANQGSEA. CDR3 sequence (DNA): TGCAGCGTCACTAGCACAGATACGCAGTATTTT. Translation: CSVTSTDTQYF.

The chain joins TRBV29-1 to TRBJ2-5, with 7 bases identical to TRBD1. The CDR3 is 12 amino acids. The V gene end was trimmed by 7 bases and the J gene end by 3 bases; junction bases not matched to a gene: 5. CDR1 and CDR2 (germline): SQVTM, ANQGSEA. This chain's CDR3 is CSAATGKETQYF. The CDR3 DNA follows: TGCAGCGCTGCGACAGGGAAAGAGACCCAGTACTTC.

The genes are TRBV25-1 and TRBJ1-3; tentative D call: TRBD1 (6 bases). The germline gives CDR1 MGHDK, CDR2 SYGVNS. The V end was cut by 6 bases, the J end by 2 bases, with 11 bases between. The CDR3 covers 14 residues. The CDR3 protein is CASSRGTTGNTIYF. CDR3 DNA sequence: TGTGCCAGCAGCAGGGGTACAACTGGAAACACCATATATTTT.

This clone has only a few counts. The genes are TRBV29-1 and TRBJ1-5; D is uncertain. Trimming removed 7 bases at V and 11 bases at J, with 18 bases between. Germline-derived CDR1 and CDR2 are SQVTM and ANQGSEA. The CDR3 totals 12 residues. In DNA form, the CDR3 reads TGCAGCGCCCAGGACGGGTCCGGGACCCAGCATTTT. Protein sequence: CSAQDGSGTQHF.

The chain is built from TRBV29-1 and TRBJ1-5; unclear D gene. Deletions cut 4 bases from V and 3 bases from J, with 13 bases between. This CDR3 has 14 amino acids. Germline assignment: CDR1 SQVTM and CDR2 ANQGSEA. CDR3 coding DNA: TGCAGCGTTGCGGGCACCTCTCCCAATCAGCCCCAGCATTTT. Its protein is CSVAGTSPNQPQHF.

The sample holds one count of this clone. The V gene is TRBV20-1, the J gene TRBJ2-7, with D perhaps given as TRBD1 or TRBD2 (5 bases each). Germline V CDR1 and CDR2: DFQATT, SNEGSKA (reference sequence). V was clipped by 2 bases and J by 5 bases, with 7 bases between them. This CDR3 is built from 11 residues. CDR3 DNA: TGCAGTGCTAGATGGGGGAACGAGCAGTACTTC. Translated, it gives CSARWGNEQYF.

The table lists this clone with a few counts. The CDR3 DNA sequence: TGTGCCAGCAGCTATCAGAGCGAGGGGGAGACCCAGTACTTC. It specifies CASSYQSEGETQYF. This chain connects TRBV6-6 to TRBJ2-5, with D perhaps assigned TRBD1 or TRBD2 (5 bases each). This CDR3 contains 14 residues. The germline gives CDR1 MNHNY, CDR2 SVGAGI (reference sequence). V shed 6 bases and J shed 5 bases, with 16 bases lying between them.

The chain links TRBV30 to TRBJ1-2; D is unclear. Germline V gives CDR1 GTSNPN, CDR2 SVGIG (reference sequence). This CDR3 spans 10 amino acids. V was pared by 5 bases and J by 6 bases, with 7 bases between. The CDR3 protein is CAWAGHGYTF. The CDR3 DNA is TGTGCCTGGGCGGGCCATGGCTACACCTTC.

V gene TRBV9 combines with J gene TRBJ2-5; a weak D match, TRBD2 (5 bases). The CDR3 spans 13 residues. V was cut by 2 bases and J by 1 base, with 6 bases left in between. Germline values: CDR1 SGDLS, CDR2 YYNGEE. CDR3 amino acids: CASSVLAQETQYF. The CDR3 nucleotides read TGTGCCAGCAGCGTCCTAGCCCAAGAGACCCAGTACTTC.

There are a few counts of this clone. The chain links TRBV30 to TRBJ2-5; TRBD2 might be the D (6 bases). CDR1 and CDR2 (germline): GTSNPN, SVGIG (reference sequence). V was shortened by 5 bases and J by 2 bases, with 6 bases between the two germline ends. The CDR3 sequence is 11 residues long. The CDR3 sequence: CAWGRQETQYF. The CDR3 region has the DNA TGTGCCTGGGGGAGGCAAGAGACCCAGTACTTC.